The entry below gives a single TCR beta chain sequence along with its context. Sequencing was performed with immunoSEQ multiplex PCR; in TCRdb, only in-frame clones are kept and a portion is missing. Of 450,000 or so clones in the sample, roughly nine tenths are singletons; the top ten hold over 0.7%. This sample is drawn from a study of blood T cell repertoires in COVID-19. Seattle cases were enrolled at active infection and followed longitudinally. The CDR3 is 14 residues long. V shed 5 bases and J 8 bases; nucleotides not matched to a gene: 10. Germline V gives CDR1 SNHLY, CDR2 FYNNEI. Input material: peripheral blood. This clonotype originated in a man aged 18 to 29 with COVID-19, enrolled during active disease. The V and J genes are TRBV2 and TRBJ1-2; 8 bases are shared with TRBD1. CDR3 sequence (DNA): TGTGCCAGCAGTTCTCAGGGGGCGAGTGGAGGCTACACCTTC. As protein: CASSSQGASGGYTF.